These 13 T cell receptor beta chains came from one sample sequenced in a study of blood T cell repertoires in COVID-19 (dated by TCRdb to about 2020). Receptors were amplified or captured by the immunoSEQ multiplex PCR assay. The immuneACCESS repertoire file appears here via TCRdb, limited to in-frame rearrangements. These files lack a portion of the clones; in checked studies, under half of the deficit traces to unresolved V genes, and the cause of the others is not known. The sample table contains fewer than 200,000 clones; only one count was recorded for 76% of them. The top ten constitute about 3.8% of the sample. The sequencing sample was made of peripheral blood. Receptors originate from an elderly woman with acute or convalescent COVID-19.

V and J are TRBV7-3 and TRBJ2-5; 10 nucleotides match TRBD1. CDR1 is SGHTA, CDR2 FQGTGA, per germline. The CDR3 extends over 17 amino acids. J was trimmed by 2 bases and V by 2 bases; bases with no gene match: 8. The CDR3 DNA is TGTGCCAGCAGCTTAGCGACCGGGACAGGGGCGCAAGAGACCCAGTACTTC. This encodes CASSLATGTGAQETQYF.

The chain uses TRBV11-2 and TRBJ1-6; TRBD1 is a possible D gene (6 bases). Germline V gives CDR1 SGHAT, CDR2 FQNNGV. The CDR3 covers 15 residues. The germline V and J ends were trimmed by 4 bases and 7 bases, with 14 bases remaining between them. CDR3 in amino acids: CASSSLQGMNSPLHF. CDR3 in DNA: TGTGCCAGCAGCTCCTTACAGGGCATGAATTCACCCCTCCACTTT.

In nucleotides, the CDR3 is TGTGCCAGCTCACCTCAGGGGGCAGACACTGAAGCTTTCTTT. It translates to CASSPQGADTEAFF. The V and J genes are TRBV18 and TRBJ1-1, with 8 bases lining up with TRBD1. Germline assignment: CDR1 KGHSH and CDR2 LQKENI. The ends lost 3 bases at V and 3 bases at J; junction bases unmatched: 3. The CDR3 extends over 14 amino acids.

The chain uses TRBV7-2 and TRBJ1-2, with 9 nucleotides matching TRBD1. Trimming removed 9 bases from V and 0 bases from J; junction bases left unmatched: 5. Germline assignment: CDR1 SGHTA and CDR2 FQGNSA. CDR3 length: 14 amino acids. The CDR3 DNA sequence: TGTGCCAGGACAGGGGGAAAAGCTAACTATGGCTACACCTTC. This codes for CARTGGKANYGYTF. Filled out from reference TRBV7-2 and TRBJ1-2, the complete variable domain reads GAGVSQSPSNKVTEKGKDVELRCDPISGHTALYWYRQSLGQGLEFLIYFQGNSAPDKSGLPSDRFSAERTGGSVSTLTIQRTQQEDSAVYLCARTGGKANYGYTFGSGTRLTVV.

The V call is TRBV4-1, the J call TRBJ2-1, with a tentative D call TRBD2 (6 bases). V lost 0 bases, J lost 4 bases, and 19 bases lay in between. The CDR3 extends over 18 amino acids. Per germline, CDR1 MGHRA and CDR2 YSYEKL. CDR3 nucleotide sequence: TGCGCCAGCAGCCAAGATCCGGGTCGGGGCGGGGCTTACAATGAGCAGTTCTTC. Protein sequence: CASSQDPGRGGAYNEQFF.

This clone has a single count. This chain uses TRBV7-6 with TRBJ2-1; 7 nucleotides agree with TRBD2. V was pared by 2 bases and J by 5 bases, with 6 bases of the junction left unmatched. Germline-derived CDR1 and CDR2 are SGHVS and FNYEAQ. The CDR3 covers 15 residues. DNA for the CDR3: TGTGCCAGCAGCTTATGGGCGGGAGAGGACAATGAGCAGTTCTTC. This sequence encodes CASSLWAGEDNEQFF.

This clone has more than one count but fewer than ten. The V and J genes are TRBV5-1 and TRBJ2-2; 10 bases line up with TRBD1. The CDR3 is made up of 16 amino acids. Trimming took 4 bases from V and 0 from J; bases not matched to a gene: 3. Germline CDR1 and CDR2: SGHRS and YFSETQ. The CDR3, as DNA: TGCGCCAGCAGCCCGGGGACAGGGGCGAACACCGGGGAGCTGTTTTTT. Amino acids: CASSPGTGANTGELFF.

This chain connects TRBV5-4 to TRBJ2-5; D is perhaps TRBD2 (5 bases). V was shortened by 4 bases and J by 4 bases, with 11 bases between the two germline ends. The germline gives CDR1 SGHNT, CDR2 YYREEE (reference sequence). The CDR3 runs 13 residues. For the CDR3, the DNA is TGTGCCAGCAGCCGGACGGCGGGAGAGACCCAGTACTTC. It codes for CASSRTAGETQYF.

V and J are TRBV7-8 and TRBJ1-1, with D perhaps matching TRBD1 (5 bases). With 5 bases removed from V and 3 bases from J, the gap between germline ends came to 16 bases. This CDR3 comprises 15 residues. Germline CDR1 reads SGHVS; CDR2 reads FQNEAQ. DNA for the CDR3: TGTGCCAGCAGCCTGCGACGGGGGGGGGACACTGAAGCTTTCTTT. Translated: CASSLRRGGDTEAFF.

V and J are TRBV7-8 and TRBJ1-6; D might be TRBD1 (5 bases). The CDR3 runs 14 residues. CDR1 and CDR2 (germline): SGHVS, FQNEAQ. V shed 5 bases and J shed 10 bases, with 15 bases lying between them. The CDR3 sequence: CASSLGGDGSPLHF. DNA of the CDR3: TGTGCCAGCAGCCTCGGGGGGGATGGGTCACCCCTCCACTTT.

V gene TRBV7-2 combines with J gene TRBJ2-1; possible D gene TRBD1, 8 bases. Per germline, CDR1 SGHTA and CDR2 FQGNSA. This CDR3 is 15 amino acids long. Trimming took 5 bases from V and 4 from J, leaving 15 bases between them. The CDR3 DNA sequence: TGTGCCAGCAGCCTCAGCGGGGACAGGTACAATGAGCAGTTCTTC. Translated, it gives CASSLSGDRYNEQFF.

The V call is TRBV2, the J call TRBJ1-6; possibly TRBD1 for D (6 bases). Trimming pared 6 bases from V and 9 bases from J, leaving 15 bases between. This CDR3 comprises 14 residues. The germline CDR1 and CDR2 sequences are SNHLY and FYNNEI. The CDR3 sequence: CASSPAGAGSPLHF. For the CDR3, the DNA is TGTGCCAGCAGCCCGGCAGGGGCAGGTTCACCCCTCCACTTT.

The rearrangement joins TRBV29-1 to TRBJ2-7; maybe TRBD1 (6 bases). Between the trimmed V and J ends, which lost 5 bases and 6 bases, there was a span of 11 bases. CDR3 length: 11 amino acids. Germline CDR1 and CDR2: SQVTM and ANQGSEA. CDR3 residues: CSVSQGPEQYF. The CDR3 DNA follows: TGCAGCGTTTCACAGGGACCCGAGCAGTACTTC.